The source of this T cell receptor (beta chain) is a study of T cell responses to AZD1222 COVID-19 vaccine (dated by TCRdb to about 2021). Study-wide context: AZD1222 recipients given second doses at about 4 weeks or at about 12 weeks were pooled, since spike-specific TCR depth and breadth were not found to differ between the two schedules. TCR sequencing covered fewer than 250 trial participants: 207 given two doses of AZD1222 and around 25 given two doses of MenACWY control vaccine. Enrollment into the trials was organized by age into subgroups of 18-55, 56-69 and 70-plus years, and those subgroups contained about 160, 30 and 59 TCR-sequenced participants, respectively.

What the authors observed across the whole study: In the small 56-69-year group, the increase in depth fell short of significance, most likely because of low power. Reportedly, almost half of the unique spike-specific TCRs recognized epitopes lying outside the regions that are mutated in the B.1.351 and B.1.1.7 variants. After two AZD1222 doses, spike-specific TCR breadth and depth were significantly higher than at day 0 and than in MenACWY recipients. Conclusions about previously exposed vaccinees are limited, since just six AZD1222 recipients were seropositive for SARS-CoV-2 at baseline. Most participants were white British and females outnumbered males, and the authors suggested that clonal diversity may have been underestimated. Because no day 14 peak-response samples were available, repertoires were characterized only after the peak T cell response. The whole spike protein was spanned by vaccine-associated CD4 TCRs, and dominant responses were seen in regions 160-218 and 743-854.

The cysteine opens and the phenylalanine closes a CDR3 of 18 amino acids. Only the CDR3 DNA is retained, 54 bases long and in frame from the first base. Trimming leaves V shorter by 4 bases and J shorter by 7 bases, with the junction holding 18 bases beyond the gene matches. Per the germline V gene, MGHRA is the CDR1 and YSYEKL is the CDR2. The CDR3 regions of human TCRbeta chains were subjected to immunosequencing. Per the source publication's procedure: Repertoire TCRs were matched against a reference library of SARS-CoV-2-specific TCRs generated with the MIRA antigen-specificity platform. Breadth was defined as the fraction of unique TCRs that were SARS-CoV-2-associated. Depth was defined as the fraction of total T cells that were SARS-CoV-2-associated. Using the MIRA data, each spike-specific TCR was mapped to the spike region that the TCR reacts to and placed in a CD4 or CD8 class. Log10-transformed breadth and depth values were compared by one-way ANOVA with Sidak's multiple comparisons tests. The source is immuneACCESS, and TCRdb retained only in-frame sequences with V and J called. Part of the clones is not carried over; for the studies checked, unresolved V genes explain less than half of this, and the remainder is unexplained. V, J and clone size reflect that table, while D and trimming were determined from the DNA. This sample lists approximately 180,000 clones; 85% to 90% were detected once. Approximately 8% of the sample lies in the top ten.

Turning to this clone: Its recognized antigen is unknown. Base qualities are not at hand, and no much larger clone is one base apart.

This sample's time point label indicates: baseline before first vaccination. Vaccinee samples came from UK trials COV001 and COV002, including a single-blind randomized controlled phase 2/3 trial of AZD1222 (ChAdOx1 nCoV-19) in healthy adults. Trial participant PBMC samples were collected at day 0 and day 28 after the second dose for TCRbeta chain sequencing. This sample comprised peripheral blood, obtained on day 0 of AZD1222 vaccination. This sequence uses TRBV4-1 and TRBJ2-3, and 9 junction bases match TRBD1. The source of this sequence is an adult in good health. This receptor has the CDR3 CASSRSIRDREDRHTQYF. The nucleotides read TGCGCCAGCAGCCGCTCTATCCGGGACAGGGAAGATAGGCATACGCAGTATTTT.